This T cell receptor (beta chain) was identified in a study of CD8+ T cells in alopecia areata (dated by TCRdb to the late 2010s). Notes on the research overall: Treated patients were enrolled in an open-label pilot trial of oral tofacitinib, 5 to 10 mg twice daily, for moderate-to-severe alopecia areata. Patients received tofacitinib for 6 to 18 months and were then followed off drug for 6 months to check for delayed response and recurrence. For the treated patients, the SALT score, which quantifies what percentage of scalp surface area is affected, served as the measure of disease severity. In both human patients and the C3H/HeJ mouse model, the study applied high-throughput TCRbeta sequencing to look at T cell clonal expansion in alopecia areata. Human TCRbeta sequencing covered scalp tissue and sorted CD4+ and CD8+ peripheral blood T cells from patchy and totalis/universalis alopecia areata patients and healthy controls. Biopsies were taken from tofacitinib-treated patients at baseline and at 4 and 24 weeks of treatment, and a later scalp biopsy was taken in several of the tofacitinib-treated patients. Clonality in the scalp was compared among normal scalp (n=4), patchy alopecia areata scalp (n=8), and alopecia totalis/universalis scalp (n=8). RNA was obtained with the PAXgene miRNA kit for fixed scalp, the miRNeasy kit for PBMCs, and the RNeasy kit for mouse skin. TCRbeta CDR3 regions were amplified by immunoSEQ multiplex PCR with 35 Vbeta forward and 13 Jbeta reverse primers. The paper as a whole reports these results and caveats: The treated cohort was small, with a single nonresponder, so links between baseline CD8+ expansion and response need larger studies. Higher clonality and more expanded CD8+ clones were observed in lesional scalp than in normal scalp, particularly in alopecia totalis/universalis, a finding suggestive of antigenic drive. Tofacitinib significantly lowered scalp clonality and the number of expanded CD8+ clones among the top 100 scalp clones. TCR sequences shared between patients were less clear than in mice, possibly partly because of HLA diversity in the patient population. During tofacitinib treatment, many expanded lesional clones remained in scalp and blood, and this persistence may partly explain relapse after treatment is stopped. Resident alphabeta T cells in normal human skin are also sequenced, complicating scalp TCR repertoire analysis, unlike mouse skin dominated by gammadelta T cells.

Concerning this clone: Its antigen has not been determined. No base quality values were provided; no much bigger clone lies one nucleotide off.

V gives up 3 bases and J gives up 2 bases, and the segment between their germline ends measures 11 bases. Counted from cysteine to phenylalanine, this CDR3 has 15 amino acids. The retained sequence is limited to the CDR3, 45 bases, with the frame set at the first base. CDR1 and CDR2 (GTSNPN, SVGIG) derive from the germline V gene (reference sequence). The library relied on the immunoSEQ multiplex PCR assay. RNA was extracted from all samples and reverse transcribed into cDNA as template for TCR sequencing. SuperScript III was used for first-strand cDNA synthesis, primed with a 2:1 mix of oligo-dT and random hexamers. A synthetic immune receptor repertoire was used to measure amplification bias, and any remaining bias was corrected computationally. The paper's data handling went like this. Raw reads were preprocessed for error removal, and CDR3 was defined according to IMGT conventions as running from the conserved cysteine to phenylalanine. Clonality was computed as 1 minus the Shannon entropy, with the entropy normalized by log2 of the number of productive unique TCRs. Whether each scalp clone was CD4 or CD8 was inferred by checking scalp TCRbeta sequences against the CD4 and CD8 repertoires from sorted blood. Sourced from immuneACCESS, this table was stored by TCRdb with only in-frame sequences that have V and J called. A share of the clones is absent; for the studies checked, an unresolved V gene accounts for under half, and the remainder has no known explanation. For V, J and clone size, that table is used; D and trimming come from the DNA. The sample profile shows about 280,000 clones; roughly 64% of them were found once. Of the sample, roughly 1.8% falls within the top ten clones.

The label giving this sample's time point can be read as: roughly 26 weeks on oral tofacitinib. Taken with the paper, the label for treatment or condition translates to: oral pan-JAK inhibitor, 5-10 mg twice daily. Peripheral blood and lesional scalp punch biopsies were obtained from patients with alopecia areata. PBMCs were isolated by density centrifugation and stained for CD3, CD4 and CD8, and CD4+ and CD8+ T cells were sorted on a FACSAria. The receptor comes from a human donor with alopecia areata. The chain is encoded by TRBV30 joined to TRBJ2-6; possibly the D gene is TRBD1, per 6 matching bases. The sample was CD4+ T cells sorted from blood, taken at week 24, from a patient treated with tofacitinib. The DNA sequence follows: TGTGCCTGGAGGGGACATGCTGCTGGGGCCAACGTCCTGACTTTC. This sequence encodes CAWRGHAAGANVLTF.